This T cell receptor (beta chain) was documented in a study of T cell changes during pregnancy in multiple sclerosis (dated by TCRdb to 2018 to 2020). Regarding the complete study: The study examined how the T cell repertoire changed over the course of pregnancy in women with multiple sclerosis.

Library prep was done by the immunoSEQ multiplex PCR assay. The immuneACCESS repertoire file appears here via TCRdb, limited to in-frame rearrangements. These files lack a portion of the clones; in checked studies, under half of the deficit traces to unresolved V genes, and the cause of the others is not known. The sample table shows 23,000 or so clones, and 75% to 90% are seen once. The ten largest clones capture around 8% of the sample. CDR1 and CDR2, per the germline V gene, are LGHNA and YSLEER. The CDR3, cysteine through phenylalanine, is 14 amino acids long. Of the read, only the CDR3 DNA is kept; its 42 bases are in frame from base 1. V loses 0 bases, J loses 6 bases, and the germline ends lie 12 bases apart. Comments on this clone: Its antigen remains unidentified. Base qualities are not at hand, and no much larger clone is one base apart. This same CDR3 is encoded by further DNA sequences in the sample.

Recombination connected TRBV4-3 to TRBJ2-7; no confident D gene assignment can be made. Sample: CD8+ T cells from peripheral blood mononuclear cells, taken in the first trimester of pregnancy. The receptor comes from a female donor in good health, enrolled as a control in a pregnancy study. For the CDR3, the sequence is CASSQDGGLAEQYF. The DNA sequence is as follows: TGCGCCAGCAGCCAAGATGGCGGTTTAGCCGAGCAGTACTTC.